What follows describes a single T cell receptor beta chain. The data are from a study of blood T cell repertoires in COVID-19. Study as a whole: PBMCs, B-cell-depleted T cells, or T cells were the source of the cDNA or gDNA that made up the material.

Libraries were prepared by immunoSEQ multiplex PCR; TCRdb keeps only in-frame clonotypes and omits some of them. This table holds about 190,000 clones, 79% found once. Deletions cut 7 bases from V and 4 bases from J, with 7 bases between. Germline-derived CDR1 and CDR2 are MNHEY and SVGAGI. This CDR3 comprises 12 residues. Sequenced: peripheral blood. The V gene is TRBV6-5, the J gene TRBJ1-4; unclear D gene. The TCR comes from a man in his 60s with active or convalescent COVID-19. The CDR3 sequence: CASTRSNEKLFF. The DNA for the CDR3 is TGTGCCAGCACACGGAGTAATGAAAAACTGTTTTTT.